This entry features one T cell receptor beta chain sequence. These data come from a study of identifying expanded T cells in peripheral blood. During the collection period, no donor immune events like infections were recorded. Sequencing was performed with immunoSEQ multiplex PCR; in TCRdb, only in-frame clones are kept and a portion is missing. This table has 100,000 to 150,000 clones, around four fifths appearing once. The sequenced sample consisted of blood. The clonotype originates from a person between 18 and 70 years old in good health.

The CDR3 region is CASSSKGGRGGYGYTF. Written as DNA, the CDR3 is TGTGCCAGCAGTTCTAAGGGGGGTCGAGGAGGCTATGGCTACACCTTC. The chain combines TRBV7-2 with TRBJ1-2, with D possibly matching TRBD1 (6 bases). The CDR3 runs 16 residues. Trimming cost V 6 bases and J 4 bases, with 21 bases left between them. CDR1 is SGHTA, CDR2 FQGNSA, per germline.